This T cell receptor (beta chain) is drawn from a study of lymphopenia after photon versus proton radiotherapy. Study results and limitations: Proton therapy kept repertoires fairly stable, unlike photons, which gained effector/memory cells. Oligoclonal CD8+ Temra expansion after nadir drove photon patients' diversity drop.

As concerns this clone: The antigen remains unidentified.

Some clones are missing from TCRdb's copy, which holds only in-frame ones; the method was immunoSEQ multiplex PCR. The sample holds 60,000 to 75,000 clones, around 87% seen once. CDR3 length: 15 amino acids. The chain employs TRBV21-1 and TRBJ2-1; the DNA was not compared with TRBD2, the D call given in the table. TRBV21-1 is annotated as a pseudogene. This TCR was sampled from a man at least 80 years old with esophageal cancer. This material consisted of peripheral blood, taken from a patient treated with proton-based radiotherapy. CDR3 amino acids: CAPLSGGGRYNEQFF. The CDR3 coding sequence is TGTGCCCCACTCTCCGGGGGGGGGCGGTACAATGAGCAGTTCTTC.